The T cell receptor (beta chain) described here comes from a study of beta chain features in type 1 diabetes. Broader study findings: People with Type 1 diabetes carried modestly yet significantly shorter TCRB CDR3s in all four CD4+ subsets.

Investigators reverse transcribed all isolated RNA, so they sequenced expressed TCRB transcripts. Sequencing used immunoSEQ multiplex PCR; TCRdb keeps in-frame clones, though not all of them. The data show some 280,000 clones, with roughly an eighth seen just once and 0.015% to 0.02% held by the top ten. This clone was counted a few times. Its specificity is not known. The sequence was collected from a man under 40 with type 1 diabetes. Sample: naive CD4+ T cells from blood.

Here the CDR3 DNA reads TGCAGCGTGCTGCAGGGCACCTACGAGCAGTACTTC. This translates into CSVLQGTYEQYF. The chain is built from TRBV29-1 and TRBJ2-7; perhaps TRBD1 as D (5 bases). Trimming stripped 6 bases from V and 2 bases from J, with 11 bases between. Germline CDR1 is SQVTM and CDR2 is ANQGSEA. This CDR3 region has 12 residues.